One T cell receptor beta chain is described in this entry. The antigen is not known. The germline V gene has CDR1 MGHRA and CDR2 YSYEKL. Trimming stripped 0 bases from V and 7 bases from J, with 16 bases between. The CDR3 length is 17 residues. These data originate in a study of identical twins. Study results and limitations: Cord blood beta clonotypes present at high abundance carried fewer insertions; no such pattern appeared in memory repertoires. Findings came from cross-sectional statistics, without long-term follow-up of donors. Models came in too low on out-of-frame TCR alpha sharing in monozygotic twins.

cDNA carried unique molecular identifiers, and a universal primer site was added by template switching. TCRdb reanalysed the 5' RACE reads using MiXCR and keeps one entry per CDR3 protein. Of 280,000 or so distinct CDR3 sequences detected, 6.5% to 9.5% appear once; the ten largest clones hold 2.1%. The data also belong to a second study, concerning yellow fever vaccine responses in identical twins.

Sample: memory (CD45RO+) T cells sorted from blood. This chain joins TRBV4-1 and TRBJ1-6; TRBD1 is a possible D gene (6 bases). The receptor comes from a woman under 30 in good health. The CDR3 sequence is CASSQDGGFWRNSPLHF. The CDR3 nucleotides read TGCGCCAGCAGCCAAGATGGGGGCTTTTGGAGAAATTCACCCCTCCACTTT.